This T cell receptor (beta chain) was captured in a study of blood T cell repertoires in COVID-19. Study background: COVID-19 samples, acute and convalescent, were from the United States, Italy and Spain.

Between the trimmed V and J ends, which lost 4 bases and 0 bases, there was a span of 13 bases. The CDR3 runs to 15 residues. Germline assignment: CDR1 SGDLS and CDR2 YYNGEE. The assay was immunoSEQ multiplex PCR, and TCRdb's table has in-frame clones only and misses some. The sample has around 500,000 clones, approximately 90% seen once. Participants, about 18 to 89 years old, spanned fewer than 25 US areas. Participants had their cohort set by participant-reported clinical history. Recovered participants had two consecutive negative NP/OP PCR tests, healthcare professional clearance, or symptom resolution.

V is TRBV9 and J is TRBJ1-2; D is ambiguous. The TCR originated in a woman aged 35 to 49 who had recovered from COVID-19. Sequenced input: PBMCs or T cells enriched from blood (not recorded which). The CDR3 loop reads CASSPLVGANYGYTF. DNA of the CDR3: TGTGCCAGCAGCCCCTTGGTCGGAGCTAACTATGGCTACACCTTC.